This entry concerns a single T cell receptor (beta chain). This sample stems from a study of CD8 T cells in Susac syndrome. TEMRA cells were FACS-enriched and CD8+ and CD4+ T cells negatively isolated. Random-hexamer reverse transcription was applied to 0.5 to 1 ug RNA. The immunoSEQ assay covered 54 Vbeta and 13 Jbeta segments for CDR3. TCRdb redid the calling of the immunoSEQ multiplex PCR reads with MiXCR, one entry per CDR3 protein. The sample has 130,000 to 150,000 distinct CDR3 sequences, roughly 95% seen once; the top ten hold about 0.076%. The material sequenced was CD4+ T cells from PBMCs. The receptor's source is a human donor in good health.

The CDR3 spells CASSSGTGNYGYTF. The CDR3 nucleotides read TGCGCCAGCAGCTCGGGGACAGGGAACTATGGCTACACCTTC. The chain joins TRBV5-1 to TRBJ1-2; TRBD1 matches at 9 bases. The junction had 2 bases not matched to a gene; V was cut back by 3 bases and J by 2 bases. There are 14 residues in the CDR3. Germline V gene sequence: CDR1 SGHRS, CDR2 YFSETQ.